The 19 T cell receptor beta chains reported below all come from one sample, sequenced in a study of Graves' ophthalmopathy and Graves' hyperthyroidism. Scientists amplified the TCR beta CDR3 regions from RNA transcripts. HTBI primers were used in a first-round RT-PCR, which preceded a second-round multiplex PCR. Each CDR3 protein is one row after TCRdb ran MiXCR on the multiplex PCR reads. The sample records about 220,000 distinct CDR3 sequences, under 25% being singletons. The sequenced sample was peripheral blood. Source of these receptors: a woman between 45 and 65 years old with Graves' ophthalmopathy.

This clonotype has at least ten counts. The rearrangement links TRBV30 to TRBJ1-2; D remains ambiguous. Germline V gene lookup returns CDR1 GTSNPN and CDR2 SVGIG (reference sequence). The CDR3 loop spans 13 amino acids. V was shortened by 1 base and J by 4 bases, with 10 bases between the two germline ends. The CDR3 nucleotides read TGTGCCTGGAGTGACGCAAAGACCTATGGCTACACCTTC. Residues: CAWSDAKTYGYTF.

This clonotype was recorded many times. The rearrangement links TRBV20-1 to TRBJ1-1; D gene uncertain. Trimming took off 3 bases at V and 6 bases at J, with 14 bases between the two ends. The CDR3 runs 13 residues. Per the germline V gene, CDR1 is DFQATT and CDR2 is SNEGSKA (reference sequence). This chain's CDR3 is CSASTANSAEAFF. In DNA, the CDR3 is TGCAGTGCTAGCACGGCGAACTCAGCTGAAGCTTTCTTT.

The sample holds many counts of this clonotype. The chain links TRBV6-1 to TRBJ1-4, with D possibly TRBD1 on 6 matching bases. Deletions cut 11 bases from V and 1 base from J, with 11 bases between. The CDR3 is 13 residues long. Germline V gives CDR1 MNHNS, CDR2 SASEGT. The CDR3 reads CAVRGQTNEKLFF. The CDR3 bases are TGTGCCGTGCGGGGGCAAACTAATGAAAAACTGTTTTTT.

This clonotype was detected many times. The V and J genes are TRBV4-2 and TRBJ1-1; D is undetermined. Germline values: CDR1 LGHNA, CDR2 YNFKEQ. Trimming pared 0 bases from V and 4 bases from J, leaving 12 bases between. The CDR3 loop spans 15 amino acids. The CDR3 is CASSQDSAGGTEAFF. The CDR3 nucleotides read TGTGCCAGCAGCCAAGATAGCGCGGGAGGCACTGAAGCTTTCTTT.

The chain links TRBV4-2 to TRBJ1-3; TRBD1 agrees at 8 bases. CDR1 LGHNA and CDR2 YNFKEQ come from the germline V gene. V lost 0 bases to trimming and J lost 3 bases; unmatched junction nucleotides: 7. The CDR3 is made up of 17 amino acids. CDR3 nucleotide sequence: TGTGCCAGCAGCCAAGAGCGGGCAGGGGGCTTTGGAAACACCATATATTTT. It codes for CASSQERAGGFGNTIYF.

This clonotype appeared many times. The V and J genes are TRBV10-3 and TRBJ1-3; 7 bases are a match to TRBD1. The ends lost 5 bases at V and 0 bases at J; junction bases unmatched: 4. Germline CDR1 and CDR2: ENHRY and SYGVKD. This CDR3 is 15 amino acids long. The CDR3 DNA reads as TGTGCCATCAGTACAGGGGCAACCTCTGGAAACACCATATATTTT. It is translated as CAISTGATSGNTIYF.

This clonotype was counted many times. The chain has TRBV5-1 and TRBJ2-7; 10 positions agree with TRBD1. The CDR3 contains 15 residues. The germline V gene encodes CDR1 SGHRS and CDR2 YFSETQ. V lost 4 bases, J lost 3 bases, and 7 bases stayed unmatched. CDR3 bases: TGCGCCAGCAGCACCGGACAGGGGGTTTTCTACGAGCAGTACTTC. Translating it yields CASSTGQGVFYEQYF.

The chain is built from TRBV11-2 and TRBJ2-7; 8 positions match TRBD2. Germline CDR1 and CDR2: SGHAT and FQNNGV. V was pared by 5 bases and J by 1 base, with 16 bases of the junction left unmatched. CDR3 length: 18 residues. The CDR3 sequence is CASSTARGAGEGSYEQYF. The CDR3 DNA reads as TGTGCCAGCAGCACCGCCCGGGGAGCGGGAGAAGGGTCCTACGAGCAGTACTTC.

There are many counts of this clonotype. The chain recombines TRBV2 with TRBJ2-5, with D unclear. The CDR3 length is 15 residues. V was trimmed by 3 bases and J by 5 bases, leaving 16 bases between them. The germline gives CDR1 SNHLY, CDR2 FYNNEI. The CDR3 protein is CASSDYSFLSETQYF. CDR3 bases: TGTGCCAGCAGTGACTACAGTTTTCTTTCGGAGACCCAGTACTTC.

The chain carries TRBV6-2 or TRBV6-3 and TRBJ1-2; unclear D gene. The length of the CDR3 is 12 residues. The V and J ends lost 3 bases and 3 bases respectively, with 5 bases between them. Germline CDR1 and CDR2: MNHEY and SVGEGT. CDR3 region: CASSYHHYGYTF. The DNA of the CDR3 is TGTGCCAGCAGTTATCATCACTATGGCTACACCTTC.

This clonotype was found many times. CDR3 in DNA: TGTGCCAGCAGTGGGGGGCGATTAGCTTTCTTT. Its translation: CASSGGRLAFF. The genes are TRBV11-2 and TRBJ1-1; D is perhaps TRBD1 (6 bases). The V end lost 6 bases, the J end lost 10 bases, and 12 bases lay between the germline ends. This CDR3 region has 11 residues. Germline CDR1 and CDR2: SGHAT and FQNNGV.

This clonotype was counted at least ten times. The chain links TRBV27 to TRBJ1-6; TRBD1 matches at 11 bases. The germline V gene encodes CDR1 MNHEY and CDR2 SMNVEV (reference sequence). The CDR3 totals 14 residues. With 5 bases clipped from V and 7 bases from J, the junction kept 1 base outside the gene matches. CDR3 in DNA: TGTGCCAGCAGTGGACAGGGGGCAAATTCACCCCTCCACTTT. It encodes CASSGQGANSPLHF.

In its sample, this clonotype was seen many times. The J gene is TRBJ2-7, the V gene TRBV6-1, with a tentative D call TRBD2 (5 bases). The CDR3 is made up of 17 amino acids. Trimming cost V 5 bases and J 0 bases, with 20 bases left between them. Germline V gene data show CDR1 as MNHNS and CDR2 as SASEGT. In nucleotides, the CDR3 is TGTGCCAGCAGTAAAACTCGGGGTTATAGGAGCTCCTACGAGCAGTACTTC. Its protein product is CASSKTRGYRSSYEQYF.

The rearrangement joins TRBV27 to TRBJ2-7; 11 nucleotides agree with TRBD2. This CDR3 contains 16 residues. J was trimmed by 0 bases and V by 5 bases; bases with no gene match: 6. Germline V gives CDR1 MNHEY, CDR2 SMNVEV (reference sequence). CDR3 DNA: TGTGCCAGCAGTCACCGACTAGCGGGATACTCCTACGAGCAGTACTTC. Translation: CASSHRLAGYSYEQYF.

The chain recombines TRBV12-3 or TRBV12-4 with TRBJ2-7; 8 positions match TRBD1. This CDR3 comprises 13 residues. Germline trimming cut 6 bases from V and 3 bases from J; bases unmatched to any gene: 4. CDR3 protein: CASRRTGIYEQYF. The CDR3 region has the DNA TGTGCCAGCAGACGGACAGGGATCTACGAGCAGTACTTC.

V gene TRBV27 combines with J gene TRBJ1-6; D might be TRBD1 (5 bases). CDR1 and CDR2 from the germline V gene are MNHEY and SMNVEV (reference sequence). The CDR3 length is 16 residues. Trimming stripped 6 bases from V and 9 bases from J, with 21 bases between. The CDR3 DNA reads as TGTGCCAGCAGCAACTCCGGGGCCCGGTCCGGTTCACCCCTCCACTTT. Protein sequence: CASSNSGARSGSPLHF.

The rearrangement joins TRBV13 to TRBJ2-7; 8 positions agree with TRBD1. The CDR3 consists of 16 residues. With 5 bases clipped from V and 3 bases from J, the junction kept 12 bases outside the gene matches. The germline V gene has CDR1 PRHDT and CDR2 FYEKMQ (reference sequence). The CDR3 nucleotides are TGTGCCAGCAGCCCCCAGGGGGCCCTCCCTAACTACGAGCAGTACTTC. Its translation is CASSPQGALPNYEQYF. Using reference TRBV13 and TRBJ2-7 for the parts outside the CDR3, the full variable domain is AAGVIQSPRHLIKEKRETATLKCYPIPRHDTVYWYQQGPGQDPQFLISFYEKMQSDKGSIPDRFSAQQFSDYHSELNMSSLELGDSALYFCASSPQGALPNYEQYFGPGTRLTVT.

The CDR3 loop is CATAGAAQETQYF. The CDR3 region has the DNA TGTGCCACCGCAGGGGCAGCACAAGAGACCCAGTACTTC. V and J are TRBV24-1 and TRBJ2-5, with D maybe TRBD1 (6 bases). V lost 9 bases to trimming and J lost 2 bases, with 12 bases between them. From germline, CDR1 is KGHDR and CDR2 SFDVKD. This CDR3 region has 13 residues.

This clonotype occurred many times. CDR3 coding DNA: TGCAGCGTTGTCCCGGGCCAAAAAGAGACCCAGTACTTC. Translated, it gives CSVVPGQKETQYF. The chain uses TRBV29-1 and TRBJ2-5; no clear D gene. Germline assignment: CDR1 SQVTM and CDR2 ANQGSEA. V was trimmed by 4 bases and J by 3 bases, leaving 12 bases between them. CDR3 length: 13 residues. Combining the CDR3 with reference TRBV29-1 and TRBJ2-5 gives the whole variable domain SAVISQKPSRDICQRGTSLTIQCQVDSQVTMMFWYRQQPGQSLTLIATANQGSEATYESGFVIDKFPISRPNLTFSTLTVSNMSPEDSSIYLCSVVPGQKETQYFGPGTRLLVL.